This T cell receptor (beta chain) was captured by sequencing in a study of cytomegalovirus exposure and HLA in healthy donors (dated by TCRdb to 2016 to 2017). Context from the whole study: An earlier analysis of 550 to 700 of the donors reported 250 to 350 Gb of sequence data and 117 million unique TCR beta sequences from 150 million to 200 million T cells. Approximately 300 gigabases of sequencing data and 91 million or so unique TCR sequences made up an early release that covered 500 to 650 HLA-typed donors. Among the approximately 400 genotyped donors, 75% to 90% belonged to the genetic ancestry cluster associated with self-reported Caucasian donors. The study aimed to test whether cataloging public T cell receptors could reveal signatures of past pathogen exposure. The study profiled the T cell repertoires of hundreds of subjects by immunosequencing and related them to cytomegalovirus serostatus. Besides the first cohort of about 730 subjects, a separate validation cohort made up of 120 different subjects was used. The study combined high-throughput TCR immunosequencing, statistical association of individual TCRs with disease status, and machine learning to predict cytomegalovirus infection status. A later analysis re-examined previously published TCR beta repertoires from just over 650 donors and added high-resolution HLA genotyping to investigate patterns of TCR occurrence. In the later analysis, no new phenotypic data were used to find candidate immune exposures; instead, reliance was placed on TCR beta sequences and their occurrence across donors. An earlier analysis of some 600 of the donors applied high-throughput TCR beta sequencing to assess whether each TCR beta V gene segment acted as functional or pseudogenic. Donor age, sex, ethnicity and CMV serostatus were collected together with the repertoire data. In a later genetic analysis, genome-wide SNP genotypes for about 60% of the 666 donors were used, and that subset was treated as a discovery cohort. Every repertoire in the discovery cohort had been generated on one and the same sequencing platform. HLA typing included class I and class II loci at four-digit resolution. Typing coverage differed by locus: A, B, C, DRB1 and DQB1 were typed in roughly 629-630 donors, DQA1 in 500 to 550, DPA1 in 600 to 610, and DPB1 in approximately 450. Because of strong linkage in the cohort, roughly five DR-DQ haplotypes were treated as single units for association and clustering. Among some 410 genotyped donors of the cohort, an average of approximately 220,000 unique TCR beta nucleotide sequences was sequenced per donor, of which 15% to 20% were non-productive. The study at large found these results: In a later analysis, around 17,000 TCR beta sequences were associated with specific HLA alleles at a false discovery rate of 0.05. According to a later genetic analysis, donors in an Asian-associated ancestry cluster had fewer N-insertions in productive TCRs than the approximately 670-donor mean. V-gene and J-gene trimming of TCR beta chains was associated with a missense DCLRE1C variant in a later genetic analysis, and the association was replicated in an independent cohort. A later analysis found that TCR association rates varied across HLA loci, with DRB1 alleles showing the most associated TCRs and HLA-C alleles the fewest. The authors suggested that the approach could potentially be generalized to other disease states and immunological phenotypes. The only immune exposure information available for the cohort was CMV serostatus. Correlated functional status among segregating V segments might be attributable to linkage disequilibrium, but an unknown experimental factor could not be ruled out. Assigning TCR associations to individual alleles was difficult when HLA alleles, especially DR and DQ, strongly co-occurred. A cluster of highly shared sequence variants was judged likely to be a technical artifact of the sequencing pipeline. A few of the identified cytomegalovirus-associated TCR beta chains were confirmed in vitro to be specific for cytomegalovirus antigens. Because some donors lacked HLA typing at each locus, the association tests relied only on the typed subset. This cohort had only TCR beta chains sequenced, and the lack of alpha or paired-chain data limited which features could be detected. Cytomegalovirus status was reported to be diagnosed by the classifier with high specificity and sensitivity in both the original and validation cohorts. According to a later analysis, most CMV-associated TCR beta chains appeared to be HLA-restricted, and the HLA associations seemed to be driven largely by CMV exposure. In a later analysis, HLA-associated TCR beta chains showed more clonal expansion and lower generation probabilities than non-associated chains that were equally common. In an earlier analysis of some 640 of the donors, most TCR beta V segments were observed in productive rearrangements about 87% or about 30% of the time, broadly matching IMGT annotations. Most TCR sequences were observed very rarely across donors, whereas some public TCRs were present in many individuals. The study listed 164 TCR beta chains as associated with cytomegalovirus. A further reported finding was that TCR beta sequences accurately predicted the HLA-A and HLA-B alleles for most subjects in the first cohort. Sequencing depth was assumed to be roughly uniform across donors in the presence/absence analyses, though that assumption may not hold. Some IMGT-functional V segments, including TRBV6-2 and TRBV6-3, could not be told apart with the 87-base-pair reads, so those segments were excluded. Because counts were too low, seventeen rarely observed V segments, including chromosome 9 orphons, were excluded from the earlier analysis of 587 of the donors. Several of the top co-occurrence clusters appeared to be linked to parvovirus B19, influenza, CMV and Epstein-Barr virus, according to a later analysis.

Library method: the immunoSEQ multiplex PCR assay. The multiplex PCR relied on a mix of 60 forward primers for TCR Vbeta segments and 13 reverse primers for TCR Jbeta segments. The CDR3 region of rearranged TCR beta genes was amplified from genomic DNA with a multiplex PCR assay. Amplified TCR beta libraries were sequenced as 87-base-pair reads on the Illumina HiSeq System. In the source study's methods: In a later analysis, roughly 80 million unique TCR beta chains were counted across the 500 to 850 repertoires, and roughly 11 million of these chains were shared by at least two donors. To remove PCR and sequencing errors, raw reads were error-corrected and collapsed into unique sequences using a nearest-neighbor algorithm that merged closely related sequences. V, D and J gene segments were assigned by aligning CDR3 sequences to IMGT reference sequences. For a sequence to be retained, a match of at least six nucleotides was required to both a V gene segment and a J gene segment. Rearrangements were classified as productive when the CDR3 lacked stop codons and remained in frame with V and J, and all other rearrangements were classified as non-productive. Following IMGT convention, CDR3 was defined as the stretch from the second conserved V-encoded cysteine to the conserved J-encoded phenylalanine. Sequences without an unambiguous match to a single V gene segment were excluded from the earlier analysis of about 600 of the donors. An earlier analysis of approximately 590 of the donors called V segments functional above 56.7% productive rearrangements and segregating when the between-donor standard deviation exceeded 5%. To diagnose cytomegalovirus status from the catalog of TCR beta chain sequences, a statistical classification framework was built. V and J gene assignment, in a later analysis, came from comparing TCR nucleotide sequences with IMGT/GENE-DB human TR gene sequences. A later analysis assigned CDR3 sequences and most-parsimonious VDJ recombination scenarios with the TCRdist pipeline. In a later analysis, every TCR beta chain was defined by the combination of its CDR3 amino acid sequence and its V-gene family, and reads without a unique V-gene family were dropped. To address suspected cross-contamination and a sequencing artifact, a later analysis removed a few hundred highly shared, low-generation-probability nucleotide sequences. In a later analysis, a clonal expansion index for each public chain was calculated from normalized within-repertoire ranks of inferred template counts. In a later analysis, generation probabilities were computed with a VDJ recombination model fitted to out-of-frame rearrangements, and the resulting probabilities were checked against IGoR. In a later analysis, hypergeometric tests were used to score TCR-TCR, TCR-HLA and TCR-CMV co-occurrence, with a repertoire-size bias correction applied to TCR pairs. To estimate false discovery rates, a later analysis permuted the HLA or CMV assignments 20 times. In a later analysis, co-occurring TCRs were grouped with DBSCAN, and TCRdist sequence similarity was added when clustering was performed within HLA-allele-positive subsets. Repertoires with fewer than 30,000 or more than 120,000 public chains, plus five repertoires with anomalous nucleotide sharing, were excluded from co-occurrence clustering. TCRdb holds this immuneACCESS table with in-frame rearrangements only. Some clones are missing; in checked studies, unresolved V genes explain under half, and the rest has no known cause. V, J and clone size are those of that table, while D and trimming were read from the DNA. The sample contains around 31,000 clones, 62% of them found a single time. The ten largest clones represent around 40% of the sample.

Comments on this clone: No antigen is known for it. Base qualities are not at hand, and no much larger clone is one base apart.

Trimming removed 3 bases from V and 6 bases from J; the gene matches leave 8 bases unexplained. Including the terminal cysteine and phenylalanine, the CDR3 comprises 16 residues. The read is trimmed to its CDR3 DNA, 48 bases read in frame from base 1. Sequences KGHSH (CDR1) and LQKENI (CDR2) are obtained from the germline V gene. The cohort was made up of several hundred healthy bone marrow donors. At the time of sampling, every cohort member was nominally healthy, though immune exposures that went unrecorded were likely present. The donor tested CMV seropositive and was one of the 289 seropositive cohort members. A peripheral blood sample was collected from each donor, and TCR beta sequencing was performed on peripheral blood mononuclear cells. The Qiagen DNeasy Blood Extraction Kit was used to extract genomic DNA from the blood cell samples.

This clonotype was sampled from a male donor in good health and CMV-seropositive. The specimen sequenced was PBMCs. The rearrangement combines TRBV18 with TRBJ1-3; 10 nucleotides in the junction match TRBD1. The CDR3 loop reads CASSPRSGTGENTIYF. The DNA is TGTGCCAGCTCACCTCGTTCCGGGACAGGGGAAAACACCATATATTTT.